A single sample is the source of the 14 T cell receptor beta chains below, sequenced in a study of blood T cell repertoires in COVID-19. The method was immunoSEQ multiplex PCR; TCRdb's version includes in-frame clones alone and lacks a portion of them. The sample holds roughly 78,000 clones, roughly 85% seen once. Input material: peripheral blood. The receptors stem from a woman aged 80 or older with acute or convalescent COVID-19.

J is TRBJ2-1 and V is TRBV11-2; the D gene is possibly TRBD1 (5 bases). Trimming removed 3 bases from V and 9 bases from J, with 15 bases in between. The CDR3 spans 14 residues. Looked up from germline, CDR1 is SGHAT and CDR2 is FQNNGV. CDR3 region: CASSFSTPQGEQFF. DNA for the CDR3: TGTGCCAGCAGCTTCTCGACCCCTCAGGGTGAGCAGTTCTTC.

The chain joins TRBV18 to TRBJ2-5; tentatively, D is TRBD2 (5 bases). V was cut by 6 bases and J by 2 bases, with 16 bases left in between. The V gene's germline CDR1 is KGHSH and CDR2 LQKENI. The CDR3 runs to 15 residues. CDR3 sequence reads: CASSPAGPGQETQYF. The CDR3 nucleotides are TGTGCCAGCTCCCCCGCGGGCCCGGGGCAAGAGACCCAGTACTTC.

The chain joins TRBV7-3 to TRBJ1-1; 7 nucleotides match TRBD1. Germline CDR1 is SGHTA and CDR2 is FQGTGA. The CDR3 totals 12 residues. The ends lost 4 bases at V and 8 bases at J; junction bases unmatched: 4. This CDR3 is CASSSLDREAFF. CDR3 DNA: TGTGCCAGCAGCTCCTTGGACAGGGAAGCTTTCTTT.

This clone was detected only once. The chain is built from TRBV9 and TRBJ2-1; 13 bases match TRBD2. The CDR3 consists of 16 residues. With V trimmed by 3 bases and J by 6 bases, 6 bases remained unmatched. Germline assignment: CDR1 SGDLS and CDR2 YYNGEE. CDR3 protein: CASSAPTSGRFNEQFF. CDR3 nucleotide sequence: TGTGCCAGCAGCGCCCCGACTAGCGGGAGGTTCAATGAGCAGTTCTTC.

The V call is TRBV28, the J call TRBJ2-1; 11 bases align to TRBD2. Germline CDR1 and CDR2: MDHEN and SYDVKM. The CDR3 sequence is 18 residues long. V shed 5 bases, J shed 3 bases, and the junction held 12 bases outside the gene matches. CDR3 protein: CASSTDRLAGGLYNEQFF. DNA for the CDR3: TGTGCCAGCAGTACCGACCGCTTAGCGGGAGGGCTCTACAATGAGCAGTTCTTC.

The chain recombines TRBV4-2 with TRBJ1-6; 7 bases fit TRBD1. Germline V lookup: CDR1 LGHNA, CDR2 YNFKEQ. CDR3 length: 15 amino acids. V dropped 5 bases and J dropped 5; count of bases not matched to a gene: 6. CDR3 in DNA: TGTGCCAGCAGCGCGACAGGGCGAGATAATTCACCCCTCCACTTT. This gives the protein CASSATGRDNSPLHF.

This chain uses TRBV2 with TRBJ1-2; tentatively, D is TRBD1 (5 bases). V was cut by 5 bases and J by 1 base, with 8 bases left in between. This CDR3 spans 13 amino acids. CDR1 is SNHLY, CDR2 FYNNEI, per germline. CDR3 bases: TGTGCCAGCAGTCCGACAGATAACTATGGCTACACCTTC. Its translation is CASSPTDNYGYTF.

J is TRBJ1-1 and V is TRBV10-3; D is perhaps TRBD1 (5 bases). V was cut by 5 bases and J by 4 bases, with 8 bases left in between. This CDR3 region has 12 residues. Germline values: CDR1 ENHRY, CDR2 SYGVKD. CDR3 protein: CAISTRVTEAFF. In DNA form, the CDR3 reads TGTGCCATCAGTACCAGGGTCACTGAAGCTTTCTTT.

This clone was observed a single time. The chain recombines TRBV6-5 with TRBJ1-1, with D tentatively TRBD1 (6 bases). Per the germline V gene, CDR1 is MNHEY and CDR2 is SVGAGI. This CDR3 comprises 13 residues. V lost 6 bases, J lost 1 base, and 9 bases lay in between. CDR3 in amino acids: CASSMGQNTEAFF. Written as DNA, the CDR3 is TGTGCCAGCAGCATGGGACAGAACACTGAAGCTTTCTTT.

This clone was seen more than once but under ten times. The chain combines TRBV3-1 (or the pseudogene TRBV3-2) with TRBJ1-2; TRBD1 aligns across 9 bases. V shed 4 bases, J shed 7 bases, and the junction held 7 bases outside the gene matches. The CDR3 spans 14 residues. Germline CDR1 and CDR2: LGHDT and YNNKEL (reference sequence). DNA for the CDR3: TGTGCCAGCAGCCCCCCGGGACAGGGTCGTGGCTACACCTTC. Translated, it gives CASSPPGQGRGYTF.

The rearrangement uses TRBV5-4 and TRBJ1-1; D uncertain. Germline lookup yields CDR1 SGHNT and CDR2 YYREEE (reference sequence). CDR3 length equals 13 residues. Deletions cut 4 bases from V and 6 bases from J, with 13 bases between. The CDR3 DNA follows: TGTGCCAGCAGCACCGACTTGAGCGCTGAAGCTTTCTTT. Protein sequence: CASSTDLSAEAFF.

The V gene is TRBV6-1, the J gene TRBJ2-7; D remains unclear. CDR3 length: 14 amino acids. V was cut by 1 base and J by 0 bases, with 7 bases left in between. Per germline, CDR1 MNHNS and CDR2 SASEGT. The CDR3 sequence: CASSEGSSSYEQYF. The DNA for the CDR3 is TGTGCCAGCAGTGAAGGGAGCAGCTCCTACGAGCAGTACTTC.

J is TRBJ1-3 and V is TRBV6-5; D is unresolved. V lost 5 bases to trimming and J lost 0 bases, with 8 bases between them. The CDR3 contains 14 residues. Germline values: CDR1 MNHEY, CDR2 SVGAGI. DNA for the CDR3: TGTGCCAGCAGTACCCGGGACTCTGGAAACACCATATATTTT. This sequence encodes CASSTRDSGNTIYF.

Of note for this clone: The junction and the germline gene differ at one end; a read error may be behind it. The chain combines TRBV3-1 (or the pseudogene TRBV3-2) with TRBJ1-1; tentatively, D is TRBD1 (5 bases). Germline V gene sequence: CDR1 LGHDT, CDR2 YNNKEL (reference sequence). The CDR3 spans 13 residues. The CDR3 protein is CASTQAGHTEAFF. CDR3 sequence (DNA): TGTGCCAGCACCCAAGCAGGGCACACTGAAGCTTTCTTT.